The next 30 T cell receptor beta chains were all read from a single sample in a study of T cell responses to AZD1222 COVID-19 vaccine (dated by TCRdb to the early 2020s). Library creation used the immunoSEQ multiplex PCR assay. In TCRdb, the immuneACCESS table is reduced to in-frame sequences with V and J assigned. These tables do not hold every clone; where another copy was compared, an unresolved V gene accounts for under half, and the others remain unexplained. The sample table lists 35,000 to 55,000 clones, around 77% of them with a count of one. About a fifth of the sample is in the top ten clones. This sample's time point label indicates: about 28 days (+/-7) after the second vaccine dose. This specimen's treatment or condition label, interpreted: meningococcal conjugate vaccine given as trial control. The source was peripheral blood, collected 28 days after the second dose of the MenACWY control vaccine. Receptors originate from an adult who received the MenACWY meningococcal vaccine as a control.

The chain combines TRBV13 with TRBJ2-2; 10 bases line up with TRBD1. After removal of 3 bases from V and 6 bases from J, the junction contained 10 bases not matched to a gene. The CDR3 runs 17 residues. The germline CDR1 and CDR2 sequences are PRHDT and FYEKMQ (reference sequence). Here the CDR3 reads CASSFFPGTGVSGELFF. The CDR3 region has the DNA TGTGCCAGCAGCTTTTTCCCCGGGACAGGGGTTTCCGGGGAGCTGTTTTTT.

The chain employs TRBV3-1 (or the pseudogene TRBV3-2) and TRBJ2-1; TRBD2 matches 8 bases. V was clipped by 4 bases and J by 3 bases; unmatched bases: 2. CDR1 is LGHDT, CDR2 YNNKEL, per germline (reference sequence). The CDR3 spans 14 residues. CDR3 sequence reads: CASSRTSHYNEQFF. Written as DNA, the CDR3 is TGTGCCAGCAGCCGGACTAGCCACTACAATGAGCAGTTCTTC.

This chain connects TRBV15 to TRBJ1-2; unclear D gene. V lost 0 bases, J lost 8 bases, and 22 bases lay in between. The germline V gene has CDR1 LNHNV and CDR2 YYDKDF (reference sequence). The CDR3 extends over 17 amino acids. This CDR3 reads CATSRDRWPTSLGGYTF. In nucleotides, the CDR3 is TGTGCCACCAGCAGAGATCGATGGCCGACTTCCCTGGGGGGCTACACCTTC.

The sample holds a few counts of this clone. The chain joins TRBV28 to TRBJ1-1, with D maybe TRBD1 (5 bases). Between the trimmed V and J ends, which lost 4 bases and 7 bases, there was a span of 16 bases. The CDR3 has 14 amino acids. The germline V gene has CDR1 MDHEN and CDR2 SYDVKM. The chain's CDR3 is CASSSPGRRFEAFF. The DNA of the CDR3 is TGTGCCAGCAGTTCCCCGGGACGGAGGTTTGAAGCTTTCTTT.

The chain is built from TRBV30 and TRBJ1-2, with D uncertain. The V and J ends lost 3 bases and 6 bases respectively, with 8 bases between them. CDR1 and CDR2 from the germline V gene are GTSNPN and SVGIG (reference sequence). This CDR3 has 11 residues. For the CDR3, the DNA is TGTGCCTGGAGCCCCGCCCATGGCTACACCTTC. Amino acids: CAWSPAHGYTF. Full variable domain (missing parts from reference TRBV30 and TRBJ1-2): SQTIHQWPATLVQPVGSPLSLECTVEGTSNPNLYWYRQAAGRGLQLLFYSVGIGQISSEVPQNLSASRPQDRQFILSSKKLLLSDSGFYLCAWSPAHGYTFGSGTRLTVV.

This rearrangement joins TRBV11-2 to TRBJ2-5; TRBD2 matches 7 bases. V trimming: 6 bases; J trimming: 2 bases; junction bases outside the gene matches: 12. The CDR3 extends over 16 amino acids. Germline assignment: CDR1 SGHAT and CDR2 FQNNGV. The CDR3 here is CASSLLKGGGQETQYF. The CDR3 nucleotides read TGTGCCAGCAGTTTGCTCAAAGGCGGGGGACAAGAGACCCAGTACTTC.

The DNA for the CDR3 is TGCGCCAGCAGCTTGTGGACAGGTGGCGTCTCTCAGGCCTATGGCTACACCTTC. It yields the protein CASSLWTGGVSQAYGYTF. V and J are TRBV5-1 and TRBJ1-2; 7 bases map to TRBD1. The CDR3 totals 18 residues. The junction had 16 bases not matched to a gene; V was cut back by 1 base and J by 4 bases. Germline CDR1 is SGHRS and CDR2 is YFSETQ.

The rearrangement links TRBV2 to TRBJ1-2, with 7 bases aligning to TRBD1. Germline CDR1 and CDR2: SNHLY and FYNNEI. The CDR3 extends over 15 amino acids. V dropped 6 bases and J dropped 6; count of bases not matched to a gene: 13. For the CDR3, the DNA is TGTGCCAGCAGCCAGGGACAGTTCCAAGTTGATGGCTACACCTTC. It specifies CASSQGQFQVDGYTF.

J is TRBJ2-1 and V is TRBV14, with D possibly called TRBD1 or TRBD2 (6 bases each). This CDR3 has 17 residues. V gave up 4 bases and J gave up 4 bases, with 20 bases separating them. Per the germline V gene, CDR1 is SGHDN and CDR2 is FVKESK. The CDR3 region is CASSLASGAGSYNEQFF. The CDR3 nucleotides are TGTGCCAGCAGCCTAGCTTCGGGGGCTGGGTCATACAATGAGCAGTTCTTC.

The gene calls are TRBV5-1 and TRBJ2-3; D call uncertain. The CDR3 runs 15 residues. V lost 4 bases, J lost 0 bases, and 12 bases lay in between. Germline V gives CDR1 SGHRS, CDR2 YFSETQ. CDR3 region: CASSQQFASTDTQYF. CDR3 DNA sequence: TGCGCCAGCAGCCAACAGTTCGCTAGCACAGATACGCAGTATTTT. Filled out from reference TRBV5-1 and TRBJ2-3, the complete variable domain reads KAGVTQTPRYLIKTRGQQVTLSCSPISGHRSVSWYQQTPGQGLQFLFEYFSETQRNKGNFPGRFSGRQFSNSRSEMNVSTLELGDSALYLCASSQQFASTDTQYFGPGTRLTVL.

This chain connects TRBV3-1 (or the pseudogene TRBV3-2) to TRBJ1-4; D is possibly TRBD1 (5 bases). In germline, CDR1 is LGHDT, CDR2 YNNKEL (reference sequence). V lost 5 bases to trimming and J lost 5 bases, with 15 bases between them. The CDR3 sequence is 15 residues long. The CDR3 is CASSTRDGLNEKLFF. The CDR3 DNA is TGTGCCAGCAGCACCCGGGACGGACTGAATGAAAAACTGTTTTTT.

This chain joins TRBV27 and TRBJ1-5, with D hard to call. The V end lost 2 bases, the J end lost 6 bases, and 23 bases lay between the germline ends. The CDR3 extends over 18 amino acids. CDR1 and CDR2 (germline): MNHEY, SMNVEV (reference sequence). CDR3 DNA: TGTGCCAGCAGTTTAGTTTTCATAGGGTCCGTCGTCTCTCAGCCCCAGCATTTT. This encodes CASSLVFIGSVVSQPQHF.

This clone showed up many times. V gene TRBV27 combines with J gene TRBJ2-2; D not certain. Trimming removed 0 bases at V and 3 bases at J, with 5 bases between. Germline V lookup: CDR1 MNHEY, CDR2 SMNVEV (reference sequence). The CDR3 covers 14 residues. This CDR3 is CASSLSKYTGELFF. CDR3 nucleotide sequence: TGTGCCAGCAGTTTATCTAAGTACACCGGGGAGCTGTTTTTT.

The chain recombines TRBV29-1 with TRBJ2-7; tentative D call: TRBD2 (7 bases). CDR3 length: 17 amino acids. The ends were cut back, 6 bases at V and 2 bases at J, with 26 bases in the middle. Germline assignment: CDR1 SQVTM and CDR2 ANQGSEA. Here the CDR3 DNA reads TGCAGCGTGGGGGGGGACCGTGGGGGGCGGGCGACCTACGAGCAGTACTTC. Amino acid sequence: CSVGGDRGGRATYEQYF.

This chain connects TRBV27 to TRBJ2-7; tentative D call: TRBD2 (6 bases). CDR1 and CDR2 (germline): MNHEY, SMNVEV (reference sequence). V was cut by 0 bases and J by 6 bases, with 15 bases left in between. The length of the CDR3 is 15 residues. The CDR3 DNA reads TGTGCCAGCAGTTTATCGGGAGGATCCACAGGCGAGCAGTACTTC. Translated: CASSLSGGSTGEQYF.

This clone has only one observation. This chain joins TRBV9 and TRBJ1-1; D perhaps matches TRBD1 (6 bases). Germline loops: CDR1 SGDLS, CDR2 YYNGEE. The V end was cut by 8 bases, the J end by 1 base, with 9 bases between. The CDR3 contains 12 residues. This CDR3 reads CASQGPNTEAFF. In nucleotides, the CDR3 is TGTGCCAGTCAGGGGCCGAACACTGAAGCTTTCTTT.

The rearrangement links TRBV2 to TRBJ2-2; possibly TRBD1 for D (6 bases). The V gene's germline CDR1 is SNHLY and CDR2 FYNNEI. This CDR3 is built from 15 residues. Trimming shortened V by 3 bases and J by 4 bases, and 12 bases separated the two germline ends. This CDR3 reads CASSDRDTVTGELFF. The DNA of the CDR3 is TGTGCCAGCAGTGACCGGGACACCGTCACCGGGGAGCTGTTTTTT.

The table lists this clone with a few counts. The chain uses TRBV9 and TRBJ2-7; TRBD1 or TRBD2 may be the D gene (7 bases each). Germline-derived CDR1 and CDR2 are SGDLS and YYNGEE. This CDR3 contains 15 residues. Trimming took 5 bases from V and 5 from J, leaving 20 bases between them. DNA for the CDR3: TGTGCCAGCAGTAGGGAGGGGGCTAGCAAGGACGAGCAGTACTTC. It translates to CASSREGASKDEQYF.

The genes are TRBV11-3 and TRBJ2-1; D is unclear. The germline V and J ends were trimmed by 1 base and 9 bases, with 4 bases remaining between them. The germline CDR1 and CDR2 sequences are SGHNT and YENEEA. The CDR3 spans 11 residues. CDR3 loop: CASSLGPEQFF. The DNA for the CDR3 is TGTGCCAGCAGCTTAGGACCTGAGCAGTTCTTC.

The CDR3 DNA reads TGTGCCAGCTCGTCGGTGTCCCGGGATCACAATCAGCCCCAGCATTTT. It is translated as CASSSVSRDHNQPQHF. The chain recombines TRBV25-1 with TRBJ1-5; D is ambiguous. The V end lost 8 bases, the J end lost 3 bases, and 20 bases lay between the germline ends. Germline V gene data show CDR1 as MGHDK and CDR2 as SYGVNS. The CDR3 is 16 amino acids. Variable domain in full (rest from reference TRBV25-1 and TRBJ1-5): EADIYQTPRYLVIGTGKKITLECSQTMGHDKMYWYQQDPGMELHLIHYSYGVNSTEKGDLSSESTVSRIRTEHFPLTLESARPSHTSQYLCASSSVSRDHNQPQHFGDGTRLSIL.

This clone has a count of ten or more. CDR3 sequence (DNA): TGTGCCAGCAGCTCCACAGGGGGGCTTAGCACCGGGGAGCTGTTTTTT. This sequence encodes CASSSTGGLSTGELFF. The chain carries TRBV7-6 and TRBJ2-2; 8 bases match TRBD1. This CDR3 has 16 residues. The ends lost 4 bases at V and 4 bases at J; junction bases unmatched: 8. Germline CDR1 SGHVS, CDR2 FNYEAQ.

This sequence joins TRBV14 and TRBJ1-1; D is unclear. CDR3 length: 15 residues. Trimming shortened V by 1 base and J by 1 base, and 10 bases separated the two germline ends. CDR1 is SGHDN and CDR2 is FVKESK in the germline V gene. The CDR3 region has the DNA TGTGCCAGCAGCCAAGTCCACAGCAAGAACACTGAAGCTTTCTTT. It specifies CASSQVHSKNTEAFF.

This clone has only a few counts. V and J are TRBV28 and TRBJ1-6, with D perhaps TRBD1 (5 bases). The ends were cut back, 6 bases at V and 13 bases at J, with 16 bases in the middle. Germline V CDR1 and CDR2: MDHEN, SYDVKM. This CDR3 spans 13 amino acids. The CDR3 is CASRGTPAGPLHF. CDR3 bases: TGTGCCAGCAGAGGGACGCCTGCCGGGCCCCTCCACTTT. Complete variable domain (other parts from reference TRBV28 and TRBJ1-6): DVKVTQSSRYLVKRTGEKVFLECVQDMDHENMFWYRQDPGLGLRLIYFSYDVKMKEKGDIPEGYSVSREKKERFSLILESASTNQTSMYLCASRGTPAGPLHFGNGTRLTVT.

The J gene is TRBJ1-3, the V gene TRBV9; D is unresolved. Between the trimmed V and J ends, which lost 4 bases and 1 base, there was a span of 9 bases. CDR1 and CDR2 (germline): SGDLS, YYNGEE. CDR3 length: 14 amino acids. This chain's CDR3 is CASSPGLSGNTIYF. For the CDR3, the DNA is TGTGCCAGCAGCCCTGGATTATCTGGAAACACCATATATTTT.

V usage is TRBV21-1 and J usage is TRBJ1-1; the tabulated D call, TRBD1, remains unverified against the DNA. TRBV21-1 is a listed pseudogene. The CDR3 runs 16 residues. The CDR3 spells CASSHIRVAAGLEAFF. The CDR3 nucleotides are TGTGCCAGCAGCCATATACGTGTGGCGGCAGGGCTAGAAGCTTTCTTT.

The sample holds one count of this clone. J is TRBJ1-1 and V is TRBV5-1; tentative D call: TRBD1 (6 bases). Germline loops: CDR1 SGHRS, CDR2 YFSETQ. This CDR3 spans 16 amino acids. With 1 base removed from V and 0 bases from J, the gap between germline ends came to 13 bases. The chain's CDR3 is CASSLTAGVLNTEAFF. CDR3 nucleotides: TGCGCCAGCAGCTTGACGGCAGGGGTCTTGAACACTGAAGCTTTCTTT.

The J gene is TRBJ2-2, the V gene TRBV9; D gene ambiguous. This CDR3 has 15 amino acids. CDR1 is SGDLS and CDR2 is YYNGEE in the germline V gene. V was shortened by 0 bases and J by 5 bases, with 11 bases between the two germline ends. DNA of the CDR3: TGTGCCAGCAGCGTAGCGAGCCGCAGTACCGGGGAGCTGTTTTTT. Residues: CASSVASRSTGELFF.

The chain carries TRBV27 and TRBJ1-5; no definite D call. CDR3 size: 15 residues. Trimming removed 6 bases from V and 5 bases from J, with 17 bases in between. Looked up from germline, CDR1 is MNHEY and CDR2 is SMNVEV (reference sequence). The CDR3 is CASSPDAPGYQPQHF. CDR3 coding DNA: TGTGCCAGCAGCCCGGACGCCCCAGGCTATCAGCCCCAGCATTTT.

As regards this clone: Distinct nucleotide sequences in the sample also encode this CDR3. The chain uses TRBV9 and TRBJ2-3; D gene unclear. Deletions cut 2 bases from V and 4 bases from J, with 5 bases between. This CDR3 spans 12 amino acids. Germline V gene lookup returns CDR1 SGDLS and CDR2 YYNGEE. CDR3 coding DNA: TGTGCCAGCAGCGTGGGCGCAGATACGCAGTATTTT. Encoded protein: CASSVGADTQYF.

The J gene is TRBJ2-1, the V gene TRBV19, with D uncertain. Germline values: CDR1 LNHDA, CDR2 SQIVND (reference sequence). Trimming removed 5 bases at V and 9 bases at J, with 17 bases between. The CDR3 totals 14 residues. CDR3 protein: CASSSPLGWGEQFF. CDR3 nucleotide sequence: TGTGCCAGTAGTTCCCCGCTAGGTTGGGGTGAGCAGTTCTTC.